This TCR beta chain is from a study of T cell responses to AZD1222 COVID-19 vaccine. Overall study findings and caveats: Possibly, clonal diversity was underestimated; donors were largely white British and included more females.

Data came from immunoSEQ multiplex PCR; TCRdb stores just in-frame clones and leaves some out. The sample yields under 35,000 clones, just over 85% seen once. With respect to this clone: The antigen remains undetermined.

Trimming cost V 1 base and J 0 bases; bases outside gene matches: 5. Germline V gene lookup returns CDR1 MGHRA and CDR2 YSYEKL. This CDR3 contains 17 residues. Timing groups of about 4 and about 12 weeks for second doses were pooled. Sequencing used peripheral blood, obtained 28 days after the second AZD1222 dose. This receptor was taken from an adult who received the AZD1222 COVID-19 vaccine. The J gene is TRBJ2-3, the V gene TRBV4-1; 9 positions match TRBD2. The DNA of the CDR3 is TGCGCCAGCAGCCAAGCGCGACTAGCGGTTAGCACAGATACGCAGTATTTT. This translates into CASSQARLAVSTDTQYF.